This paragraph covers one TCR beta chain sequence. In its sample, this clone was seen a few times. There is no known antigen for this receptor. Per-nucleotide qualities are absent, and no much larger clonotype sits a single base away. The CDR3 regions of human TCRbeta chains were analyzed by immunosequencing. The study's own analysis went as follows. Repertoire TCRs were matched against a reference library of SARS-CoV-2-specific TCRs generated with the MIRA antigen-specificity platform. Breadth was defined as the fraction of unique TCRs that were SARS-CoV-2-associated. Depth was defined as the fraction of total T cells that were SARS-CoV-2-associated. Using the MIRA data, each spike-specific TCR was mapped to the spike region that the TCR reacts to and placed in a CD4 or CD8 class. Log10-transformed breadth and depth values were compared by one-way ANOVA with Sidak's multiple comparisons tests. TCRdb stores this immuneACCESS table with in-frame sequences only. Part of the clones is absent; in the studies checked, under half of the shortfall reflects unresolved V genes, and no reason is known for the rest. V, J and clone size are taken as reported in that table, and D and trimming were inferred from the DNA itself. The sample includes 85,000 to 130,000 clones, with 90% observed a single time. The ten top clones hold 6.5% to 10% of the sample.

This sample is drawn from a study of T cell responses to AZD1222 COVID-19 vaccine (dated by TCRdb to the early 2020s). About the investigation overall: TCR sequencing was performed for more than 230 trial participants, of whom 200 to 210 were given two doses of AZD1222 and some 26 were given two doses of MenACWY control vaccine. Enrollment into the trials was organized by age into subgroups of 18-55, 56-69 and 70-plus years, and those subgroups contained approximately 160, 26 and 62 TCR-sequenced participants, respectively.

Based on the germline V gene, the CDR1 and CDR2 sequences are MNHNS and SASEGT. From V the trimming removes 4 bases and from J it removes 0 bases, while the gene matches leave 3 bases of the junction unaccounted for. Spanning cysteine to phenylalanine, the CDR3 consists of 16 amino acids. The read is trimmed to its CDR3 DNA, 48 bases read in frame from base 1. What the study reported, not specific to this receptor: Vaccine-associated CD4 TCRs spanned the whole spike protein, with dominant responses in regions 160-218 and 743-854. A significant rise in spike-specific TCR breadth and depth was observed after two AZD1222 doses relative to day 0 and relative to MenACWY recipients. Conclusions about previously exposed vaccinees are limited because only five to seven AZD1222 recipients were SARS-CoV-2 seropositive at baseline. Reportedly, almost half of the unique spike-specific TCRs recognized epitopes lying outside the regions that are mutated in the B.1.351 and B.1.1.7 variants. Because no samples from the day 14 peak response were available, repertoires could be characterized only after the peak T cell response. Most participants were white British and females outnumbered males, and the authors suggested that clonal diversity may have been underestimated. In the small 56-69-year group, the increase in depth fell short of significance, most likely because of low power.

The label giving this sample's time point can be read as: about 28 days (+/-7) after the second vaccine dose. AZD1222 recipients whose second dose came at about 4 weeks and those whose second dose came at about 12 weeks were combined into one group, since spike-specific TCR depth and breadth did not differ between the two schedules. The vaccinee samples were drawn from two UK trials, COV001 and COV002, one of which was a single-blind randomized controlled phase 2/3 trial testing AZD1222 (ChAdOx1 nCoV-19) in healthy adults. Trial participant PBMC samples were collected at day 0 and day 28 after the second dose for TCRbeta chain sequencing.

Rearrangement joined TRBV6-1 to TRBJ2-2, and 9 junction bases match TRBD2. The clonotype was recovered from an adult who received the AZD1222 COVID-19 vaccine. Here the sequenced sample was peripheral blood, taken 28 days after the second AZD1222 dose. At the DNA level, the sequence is TGTGCCAGCAGTGCTCTAGCGGGGACGAACACCGGGGAGCTGTTTTTT. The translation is CASSALAGTNTGELFF.